This entry concerns a single TCR beta chain. As yet, its antigen is unknown. The sample is drawn from a study of T cells in Graves' hyperthyroidism and ophthalmopathy. General study results and limits: Most thyroid clonotypes with frequency above 0.001 were detected in blood.

Authors of the study amplified TCR beta CDR3 regions from RNA transcripts. First-round RT-PCR with HTBI primers amplified the TCR CDR3 region. Each CDR3 protein gets one entry after TCRdb re-called the multiplex PCR reads with MiXCR. This table holds hundreds of thousands of distinct CDR3 sequences, approximately 15% found once. The V end lost 5 bases, the J end lost 6 bases, and 16 bases lay between the germline ends. The CDR3 totals 15 residues. Germline CDR1 reads SGHTA; CDR2 reads FQGNSA. Sequenced sample: blood. This TCR was recovered from a woman in her forties or fifties with Graves' ophthalmopathy. V usage is TRBV7-2 and J usage is TRBJ2-2, with D perhaps assigned TRBD1 or TRBD2 (5 bases each). The CDR3 coding sequence is TGTGCCAGCAGCCTAAGGGACGATTTGGCCGGGGAGCTGTTTTTT. Protein sequence: CASSLRDDLAGELFF.